One TCR beta chain is described in this entry. The sample's time point: newly diagnosed GD, antithyroid drugs for less than 3 months. The TCR library was prepared using RNA isolated from PBMCs. This entry belongs to a study of regulatory T cells in long-lasting Graves disease. Trimming removed 9 bases from V and 10 bases from J, with 24 bases in between. CDR3 size: 14 residues. Germline V lookup: CDR1 SGHTA, CDR2 FQGNSA. Sequencing libraries for TCR beta were prepared with iRepertoire HTBI primers and Arm-PCR of CDR3 regions. In TCRdb, the multiplex PCR reads were re-called with MiXCR into one record per CDR3 protein. This table has 550,000 or so distinct CDR3 sequences, 12% appearing once. These data were also reused for a study on T cells in Graves' hyperthyroidism and ophthalmopathy.

The TCR originated in a young woman with Graves disease. This chain connects TRBV7-2 to TRBJ1-1; a possible D gene is TRBD1 (6 bases). The sample consisted of peripheral blood mononuclear cells (PBMCs), taken at new diagnosis, from a patient treated with antithyroid drugs. The CDR3 coding sequence is TGTGCCAGAACCGGGACATCCTCTTTTCGGGGAGCTTTCTTT. Protein sequence: CARTGTSSFRGAFF.